Below, one T cell receptor (beta chain) is given with its context. Repertoires were generated with immunoSEQ multiplex PCR, while TCRdb's copy carries only in-frame clones and drops some. Of 210,000 or so clones in the sample, approximately 90% are singletons; the top ten hold less than 3%. This entry is derived from a study of blood T cell repertoires in COVID-19. In Seattle, patients joined the study during active infection and were tracked longitudinally. The specimen sequenced was peripheral blood. This TCR came from a man in his thirties or forties with COVID-19, enrolled during active disease.

The CDR3 region is CAWSVNRGVGTGYTF. In nucleotides, the CDR3 is TGTGCCTGGAGTGTCAATCGGGGGGTTGGGACAGGCTACACCTTC. This chain connects TRBV30 to TRBJ1-2; D might be TRBD1 (6 bases). CDR1 GTSNPN and CDR2 SVGIG come from the germline V gene (reference sequence). The CDR3 length is 15 residues. With 0 bases removed from V and 8 bases from J, the gap between germline ends came to 19 bases.